A selection of T cell receptor beta chains follows, all from one sample in a study of cytomegalovirus exposure and HLA in healthy donors. The table came from immunoSEQ multiplex PCR; TCRdb's copy has only in-frame clones and leaves some out. The data contain 170,000 or so clones, around 84% of them singletons. Specimen: PBMCs. The receptors originated from a man aged 18 to 29 in good health and CMV-seronegative. The CDR3 runs from the conserved cysteine through the conserved F or W. The D gene is left open where the match is weak. The size entry is marked missing in some rows and otherwise reads once, few, many or a size class.

clone_size	j_call	v_call	d_call	cdr3_nt	cdr3_aa
few	TRBJ1-5	TRBV7-2	TRBD1	TGTGCCAGCAGCTTCACAGGGGCGGACAATCAGCCCCAGCATTTT	CASSFTGADNQPQHF
NA	TRBJ1-5	TRBV6-6	NA	TGTGCCAGCAGCCAGGACAGTCCTGGGCAGCCCCAGCATTTT	CASSQDSPGQPQHF
NA	TRBJ2-7	TRBV2	NA	TGTGCCAGCAGTGACAGGCCAGTTTCCTACGAGCAGTACTTC	CASSDRPVSYEQYF
NA	TRBJ2-1	TRBV4-3	TRBD1	TGCGCCAGCAGCCTCTTCGGACAGGGGATCACCTACAATGAGCAGTTCTTC	CASSLFGQGITYNEQFF
NA	TRBJ1-2	TRBV14	TRBD1	TGTGCCAGCAGCCAAGAGCGAGGACAGGGGATTTGGGACGACTATGGCTACACCTTC	CASSQERGQGIWDDYGYTF
NA	TRBJ1-1	TRBV7-3	NA	TGTGCCAGCAGCATGACATCGAACACTGAAGCTTTCTTT	CASSMTSNTEAFF
NA	TRBJ2-1	TRBV5-6	NA	TGTGCCAGCAGCTTGGCCGCGGGCAATGAGCAGTTCTTC	CASSLAAGNEQFF
NA	TRBJ2-7	TRBV18	NA	TGTGCCAGCTCACCACCCGTGGGGGGTGGGGAGCAGTACTTC	CASSPPVGGGEQYF
NA	TRBJ2-3	TRBV5-5	TRBD2	TGTGCCAGCAGCTTCAGGGAGGGGGATACGCAGTATTTT	CASSFREGDTQYF
NA	TRBJ2-6	TRBV9	NA	TGTGCCAGCAGCGTCCAAACAGGGCCCGGGGCCAACGTCCTGACTTTC	CASSVQTGPGANVLTF
NA	TRBJ2-1	TRBV7-9	TRBD1	TGTGCCAGCAGCTTAGTCCAGGGGGCTTCGGGTGAGCAGTTCTTC	CASSLVQGASGEQFF
NA	TRBJ2-1	TRBV10-3	TRBD2	TGTGCCATCAGTGAGTTGGGGACTAGCGGGGTGAATGAGCAGTTCTTC	CAISELGTSGVNEQFF
few	TRBJ1-5	TRBV21-1	NA	TGTGCCAGCAGCAACCACCTCCGGCAGGGCCCGAATCAGCCCCAGCATTTT	CASSNHLRQGPNQPQHF
NA	TRBJ1-1	TRBV19	NA	TGTGCCAGTACTACGGACGGGGATAAAGCTTTCTTT	CASTTDGDKAFF
NA	TRBJ1-4	TRBV2	TRBD1	TGTGCCAGCAGTGGGGACAGGCGTGCAACTAATGAAAAACTGTTTTTT	CASSGDRRATNEKLFF